This entry features one TCR beta chain sequence. Its antigen is undetermined. This record comes from a study of PD-1 blockade in classical Hodgkin lymphoma. As for the study in general: Patients in the cohort were put on intravenous nivolumab, 3 mg/kg every 2 weeks. Study-level results: Newly diagnosed patients had baseline TCR diversity that was reportedly lower than that of healthy donors. Whereas CD4+ TCR diversity had risen significantly by C4D1, CD8+ TCR diversity had not. Similar baseline diversity was found in complete responders and newly diagnosed patients.

The assay was immunoSEQ multiplex PCR, and TCRdb's table has in-frame clones only and misses some. The sample lists some 100,000 clones; roughly 92% were seen once. Each and every patient relapsed after autologous stem cell transplantation, and patients got differing brentuximab vedotin exposure. Looked up from germline, CDR1 is LNHDA and CDR2 is SQIVND (reference sequence). V lost 5 bases, J lost 2 bases, and 12 bases lay in between. The CDR3 extends over 14 amino acids. Sample: peripheral blood mononuclear cells (PBMCs), taken at baseline. This TCR was recovered from a human donor with classical Hodgkin lymphoma. The gene calls are TRBV19 and TRBJ2-5; D gene uncertain. CDR3 in DNA: TGTGCCAGTAGTGTCCCCGGGTTACAAGAGACCCAGTACTTC. Translated: CASSVPGLQETQYF.